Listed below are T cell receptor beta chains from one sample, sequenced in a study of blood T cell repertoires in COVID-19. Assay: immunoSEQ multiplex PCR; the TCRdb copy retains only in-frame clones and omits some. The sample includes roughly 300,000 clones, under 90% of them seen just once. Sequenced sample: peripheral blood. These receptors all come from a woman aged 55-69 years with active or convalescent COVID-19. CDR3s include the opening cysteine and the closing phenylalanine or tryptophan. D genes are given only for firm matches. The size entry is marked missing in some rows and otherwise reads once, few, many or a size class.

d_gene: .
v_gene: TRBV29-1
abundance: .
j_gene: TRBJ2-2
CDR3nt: TGCAGCGTTGACGGAGTGGGGACTTGGGGGAGGACCGGGGAGCTGTTTTTT
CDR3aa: CSVDGVGTWGRTGELFF

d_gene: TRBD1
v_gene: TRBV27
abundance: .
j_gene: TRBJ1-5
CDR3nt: TGTGCCAGCAGCCGGACAGGCGCTCAGCCCCAGCATTTT
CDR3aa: CASSRTGAQPQHF

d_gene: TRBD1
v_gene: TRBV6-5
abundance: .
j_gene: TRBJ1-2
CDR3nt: TGTGCCAGCAGTCCACAGGGGCACTATGGCTACACCTTC
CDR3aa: CASSPQGHYGYTF

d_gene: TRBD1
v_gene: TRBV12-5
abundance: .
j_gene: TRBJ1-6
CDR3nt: TGTGCTAGTGGTTTGGCCGGACAGGGTAGCAATAATTCACCCCTCCACTTT
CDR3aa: CASGLAGQGSNNSPLHF

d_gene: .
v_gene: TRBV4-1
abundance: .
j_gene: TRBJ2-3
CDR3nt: TGCGCCAGCAGTCTCATACCGGGCACAGATACGCAGTATTTT
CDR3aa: CASSLIPGTDTQYF

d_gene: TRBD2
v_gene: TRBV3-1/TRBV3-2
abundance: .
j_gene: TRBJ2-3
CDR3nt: TGTGCCATCGGACTAGCGGGGTCCCCCGCTAAGATTTTT
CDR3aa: CAIGLAGSPAKIF

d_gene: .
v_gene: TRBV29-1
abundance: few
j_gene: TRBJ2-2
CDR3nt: TGCAGCGTTGAAGAGGCAGGGGAGCCCGGGGAGCTGTTTTTT
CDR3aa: CSVEEAGEPGELFF

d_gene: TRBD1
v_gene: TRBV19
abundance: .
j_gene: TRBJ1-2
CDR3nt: TGTGCCAGTAGTCCGACAGGGAACTCAGGGGGCTACACCTTC
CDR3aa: CASSPTGNSGGYTF

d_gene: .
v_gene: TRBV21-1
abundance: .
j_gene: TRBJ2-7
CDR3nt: TGTGCCAGCAGCAAACTTGGAACAGGGGCGAGCTCCTACGAGCAGTACTTC
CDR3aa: CASSKLGTGASSYEQYF

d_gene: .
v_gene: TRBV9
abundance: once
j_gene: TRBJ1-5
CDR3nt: TGTGCCAGCATCCCAACCGGGAATAGCAATCAGCCCCAGCATTTT
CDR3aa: CASIPTGNSNQPQHF

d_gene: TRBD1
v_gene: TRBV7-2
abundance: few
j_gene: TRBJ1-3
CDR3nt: TGTGCCAGCAGCTTAGGGCCACAGGGGTCCACTGGAAACACCATATATTTT
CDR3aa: CASSLGPQGSTGNTIYF

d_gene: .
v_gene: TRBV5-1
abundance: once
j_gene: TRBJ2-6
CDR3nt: TGCGCCAGCAGCTTGTCCGGGTCGCCCTCTGGGGCCAACGTCCTGACTTTC
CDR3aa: CASSLSGSPSGANVLTF

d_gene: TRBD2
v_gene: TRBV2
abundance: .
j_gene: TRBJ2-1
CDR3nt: TGTGCCAGCAGTGAAAGGCGCAGCGGGGGGGCTGAGCAGTTCTTC
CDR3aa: CASSERRSGGAEQFF

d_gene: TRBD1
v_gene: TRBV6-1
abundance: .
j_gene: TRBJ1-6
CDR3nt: TGTGCCAGCAGTGAGTCCAGGGGGCTAATCAATTCACCCCTCCACTTT
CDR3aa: CASSESRGLINSPLHF

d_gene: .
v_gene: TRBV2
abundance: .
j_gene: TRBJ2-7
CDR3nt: TGTGCCAGCAGGAGGGCGGCGGGCTACGAGCAGTACTTC
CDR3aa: CASRRAAGYEQYF

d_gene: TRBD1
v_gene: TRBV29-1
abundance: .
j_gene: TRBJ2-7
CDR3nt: TGCAGCGGACGGAGGACAGGCGCAATCGAGCAGTACTTC
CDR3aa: CSGRRTGAIEQYF

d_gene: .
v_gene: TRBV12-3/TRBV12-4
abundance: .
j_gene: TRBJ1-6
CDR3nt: TGTGCCAGCAGTAACTCAGGGTTCCCCCTCCACTTT
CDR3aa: CASSNSGFPLHF

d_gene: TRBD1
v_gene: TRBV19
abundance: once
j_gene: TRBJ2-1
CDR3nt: TGTGCCAGTAGTACTCCCTCGGACAGGGGGCTTCCTAATGAGCAGTTCTTC
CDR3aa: CASSTPSDRGLPNEQFF

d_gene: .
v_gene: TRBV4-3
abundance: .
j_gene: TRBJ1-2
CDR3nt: TGCGCCAGCAGCCAAGAAGGCAGGTATGGCTACACCTTC
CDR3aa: CASSQEGRYGYTF

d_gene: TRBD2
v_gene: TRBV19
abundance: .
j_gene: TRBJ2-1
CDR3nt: TGTGCCAGTAGTATTTCTCGGGGGGTGCCTTACAATGAGCAGTTCTTC
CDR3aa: CASSISRGVPYNEQFF

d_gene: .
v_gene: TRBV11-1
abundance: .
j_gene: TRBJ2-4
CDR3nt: TGTGCCAGCAGCCCTGAGATTCTAGCCAAAAACATTCAGTACTTC
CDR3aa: CASSPEILAKNIQYF

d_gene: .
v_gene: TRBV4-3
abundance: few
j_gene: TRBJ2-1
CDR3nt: TGCGCCAGCAGCCAAGATAGAGGCAGATCCTACAATGAGCAGTTCTTC
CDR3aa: CASSQDRGRSYNEQFF

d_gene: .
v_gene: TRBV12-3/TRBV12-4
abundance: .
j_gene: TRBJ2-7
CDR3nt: TGTGCCAGCAGTTTAGACCGGTACGAGCAGTACTTC
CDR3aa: CASSLDRYEQYF

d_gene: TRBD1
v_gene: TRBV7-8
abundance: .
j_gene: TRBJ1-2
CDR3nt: TGTGCCAGCAGCTCTCCCGACAGGGCGGCACGGGGGGGCTACACCTTC
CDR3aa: CASSSPDRAARGGYTF

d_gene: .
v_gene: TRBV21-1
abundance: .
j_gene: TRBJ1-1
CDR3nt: TGTGCCAGCAGCAAAGAAGAGAGGAACACTGAAGCTTTCTTT
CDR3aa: CASSKEERNTEAFF

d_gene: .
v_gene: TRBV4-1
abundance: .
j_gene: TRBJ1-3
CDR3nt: TGCGCCAGCAGCCAGATCCCGGTCTCTGGAAACACCATATATTTT
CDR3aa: CASSQIPVSGNTIYF

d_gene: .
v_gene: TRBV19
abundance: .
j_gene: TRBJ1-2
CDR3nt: TGTGCCAGTAGTATCCACGACTCTCCGGAGGTCTATGGCTACACCTTC
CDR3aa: CASSIHDSPEVYGYTF

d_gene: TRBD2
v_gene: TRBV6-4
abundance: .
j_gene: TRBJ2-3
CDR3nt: TGTGCCAGCATTCCAGCTCGCGGGGGGCACACAGATACGCAGTATTTT
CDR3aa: CASIPARGGHTDTQYF

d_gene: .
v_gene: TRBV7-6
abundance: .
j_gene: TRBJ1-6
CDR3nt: TGTGCCAGCAGCGTAACCCCGGGAACTGGCTCACCCCTCCACTTT
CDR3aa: CASSVTPGTGSPLHF

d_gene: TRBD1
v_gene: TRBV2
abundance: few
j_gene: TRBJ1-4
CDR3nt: TGTGCCAGCATTGGGCGGGACAGATTTGAAAAACTGTTTTTT
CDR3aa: CASIGRDRFEKLFF

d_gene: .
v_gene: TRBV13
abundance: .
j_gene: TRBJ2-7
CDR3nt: TGTGCCAGCAGCTCCCAACCGGGGAGCTCCTACGAGCAGTACTTC
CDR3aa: CASSSQPGSSYEQYF

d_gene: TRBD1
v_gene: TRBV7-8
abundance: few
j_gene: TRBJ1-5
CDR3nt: TGTGCCAGCAGCTTAGAGGGACAGGGAAATCAGCCCCAGCATTTT
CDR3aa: CASSLEGQGNQPQHF

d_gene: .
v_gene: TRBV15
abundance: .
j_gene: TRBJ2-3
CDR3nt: TGTGCCACCAGCAGAGTAGAGGATACGCAGTATTTT
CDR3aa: CATSRVEDTQYF

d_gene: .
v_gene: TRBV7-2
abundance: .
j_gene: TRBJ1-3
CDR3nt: TGTGCCAGCAGCGAGAACCCGGGGGTCGCTGGAAACACCATATATTTT
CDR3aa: CASSENPGVAGNTIYF

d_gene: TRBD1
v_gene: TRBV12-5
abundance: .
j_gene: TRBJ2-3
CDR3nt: TGTGCTAGTGGTTTGGTACGGGGGACAGGGGGCACAGATACGCAGTATTTT
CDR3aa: CASGLVRGTGGTDTQYF

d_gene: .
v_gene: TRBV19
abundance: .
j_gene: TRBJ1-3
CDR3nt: TGTGCCAGTAGTCCGGGACTCCTGGGAAACACCATATATTTT
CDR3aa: CASSPGLLGNTIYF

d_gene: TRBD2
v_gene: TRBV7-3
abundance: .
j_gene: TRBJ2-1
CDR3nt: TGTGCCAGCAGCCTGGGGCTAGCGGGGGACAATGAGCAGTTCTTC
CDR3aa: CASSLGLAGDNEQFF

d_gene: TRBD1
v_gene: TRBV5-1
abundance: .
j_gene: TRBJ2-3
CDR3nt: TGCGCCAGCAGCGGACAGGGGGCGCCCACAGATACGCAGTATTTT
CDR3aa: CASSGQGAPTDTQYF

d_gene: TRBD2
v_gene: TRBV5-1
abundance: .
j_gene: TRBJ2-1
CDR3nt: TGCGCCAGCAGCCCGACGGTCCGGGGGGACAATGAGCAGTTCTTC
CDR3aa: CASSPTVRGDNEQFF

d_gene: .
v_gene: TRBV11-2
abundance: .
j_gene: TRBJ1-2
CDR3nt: TGTGCCAGCAGACAACAAACAGGGTTTGGCTACACCTTC
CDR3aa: CASRQQTGFGYTF

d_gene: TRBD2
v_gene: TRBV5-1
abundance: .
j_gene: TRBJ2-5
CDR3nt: TGCGCCAGCAGCCCGAGCGGGAGCTACCAAGAGACCCAGTACTTC
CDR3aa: CASSPSGSYQETQYF

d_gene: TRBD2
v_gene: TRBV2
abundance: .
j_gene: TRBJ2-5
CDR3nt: TGTGCCAGCAGTGCCCTAGCGGGACAAGAGACCCAGTACTTC
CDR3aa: CASSALAGQETQYF

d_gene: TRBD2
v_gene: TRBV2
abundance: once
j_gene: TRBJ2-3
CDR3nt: TGTGCCAGCAGTACAAGGGCGGGGGGGCCCACAGATACGCAGTATTTT
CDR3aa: CASSTRAGGPTDTQYF

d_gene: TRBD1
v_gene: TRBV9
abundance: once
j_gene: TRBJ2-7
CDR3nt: TGTGCCAGCAGCGCACGACTCGGACAGGCTGGGGACTACGAGCAGTACTTC
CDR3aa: CASSARLGQAGDYEQYF

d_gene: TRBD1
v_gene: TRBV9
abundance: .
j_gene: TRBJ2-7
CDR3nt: TGTGCCAGCAGCGTAGTGGGGGACAGCTCCTACGAGCAGTACTTC
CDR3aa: CASSVVGDSSYEQYF

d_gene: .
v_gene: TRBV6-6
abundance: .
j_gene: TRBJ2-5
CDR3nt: TGTGCCAGCAGTTACTTGGCGGGGCCGGGGGAGACCCAGTACTTC
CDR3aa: CASSYLAGPGETQYF

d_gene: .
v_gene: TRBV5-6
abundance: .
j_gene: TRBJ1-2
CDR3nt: TGTGCCAGCAGCTTGGGCCCTCCCCCCCCAGATGGCTACACCTTC
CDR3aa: CASSLGPPPPDGYTF

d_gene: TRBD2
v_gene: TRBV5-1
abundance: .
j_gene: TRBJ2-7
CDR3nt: TGCGCCAGCAGCTTGTGGGGAGGGGAGGCAGAAGAGCAGTACTTC
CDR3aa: CASSLWGGEAEEQYF

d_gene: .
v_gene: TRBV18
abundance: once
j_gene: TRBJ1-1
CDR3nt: TGTGCCAGCTCACCAAATACAGGGCTTGGTGAAGCTTTCTTT
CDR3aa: CASSPNTGLGEAFF

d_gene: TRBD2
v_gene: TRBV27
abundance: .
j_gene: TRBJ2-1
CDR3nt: TGTGCCAGCAGTGCCACCGGGACTAGCGGGGGTTACAATGAGCAGTTCTTC
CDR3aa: CASSATGTSGGYNEQFF

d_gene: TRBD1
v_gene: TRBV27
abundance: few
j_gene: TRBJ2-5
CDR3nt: TGTGCCAGCAGTCGTTACCGGGACAGGGGTCAAGAGACCCAGTACTTC
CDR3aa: CASSRYRDRGQETQYF

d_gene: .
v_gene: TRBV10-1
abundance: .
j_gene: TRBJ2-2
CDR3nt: TGCGCCAGCAGTGAGAGCGGTTCCGGGGAGCTGTTTTTT
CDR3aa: CASSESGSGELFF

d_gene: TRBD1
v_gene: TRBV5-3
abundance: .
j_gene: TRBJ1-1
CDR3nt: TGTGCCAGAAGCTTCGGACAGGGGGGAGAGGCTTTCTTT
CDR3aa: CARSFGQGGEAFF

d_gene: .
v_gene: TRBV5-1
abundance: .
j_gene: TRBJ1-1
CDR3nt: TGCGCCAGCAGCCATTACAGGGCGAACACTGAAGCTTTCTTT
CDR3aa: CASSHYRANTEAFF

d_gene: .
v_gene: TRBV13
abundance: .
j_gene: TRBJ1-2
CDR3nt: TGTGCCAGCAGCCCCGGGGGTTCTAACTATGGCTACACCTTC
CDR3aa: CASSPGGSNYGYTF

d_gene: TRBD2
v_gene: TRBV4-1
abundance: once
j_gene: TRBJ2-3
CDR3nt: TGCGCCAGCAGCCTTGTAGCGGGGGGGCCCGGCACAGATACGCAGTATTTT
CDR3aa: CASSLVAGGPGTDTQYF

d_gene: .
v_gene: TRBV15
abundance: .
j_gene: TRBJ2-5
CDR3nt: TGTGCCACCAGCAGAGACCACGGAGAGACCCAGTACTTC
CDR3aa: CATSRDHGETQYF

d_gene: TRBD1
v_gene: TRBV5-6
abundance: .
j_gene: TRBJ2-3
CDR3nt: TGTGCCAGCAGCTTGGGACAGGGGTATCCAGATACGCAGTATTTT
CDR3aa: CASSLGQGYPDTQYF